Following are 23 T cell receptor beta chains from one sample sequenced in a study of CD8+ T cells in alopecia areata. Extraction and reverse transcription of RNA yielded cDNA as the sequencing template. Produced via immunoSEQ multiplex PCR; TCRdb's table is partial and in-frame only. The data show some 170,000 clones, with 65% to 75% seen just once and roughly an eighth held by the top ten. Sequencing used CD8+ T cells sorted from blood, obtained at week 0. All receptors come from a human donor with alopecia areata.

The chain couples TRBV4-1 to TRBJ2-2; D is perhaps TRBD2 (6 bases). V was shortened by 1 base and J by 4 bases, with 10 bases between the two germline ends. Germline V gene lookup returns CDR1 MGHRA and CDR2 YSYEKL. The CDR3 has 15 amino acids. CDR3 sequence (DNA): TGCGCCAGCAGCCAAGGTCGCGGGATCACCGGGGAGCTGTTTTTT. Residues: CASSQGRGITGELFF.

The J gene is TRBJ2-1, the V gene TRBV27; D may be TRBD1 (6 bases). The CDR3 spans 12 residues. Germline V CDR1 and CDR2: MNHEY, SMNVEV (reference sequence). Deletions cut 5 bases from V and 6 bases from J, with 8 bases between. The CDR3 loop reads CASSLTGNEQFF. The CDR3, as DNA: TGTGCCAGCAGTCTGACAGGCAATGAGCAGTTCTTC.

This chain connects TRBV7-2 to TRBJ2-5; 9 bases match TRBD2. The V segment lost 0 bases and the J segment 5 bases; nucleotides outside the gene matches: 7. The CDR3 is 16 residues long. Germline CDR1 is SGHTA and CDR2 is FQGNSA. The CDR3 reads CASSLAPRGGRETQYF. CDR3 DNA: TGTGCCAGCAGCTTAGCTCCGCGGGGGGGCCGGGAGACCCAGTACTTC. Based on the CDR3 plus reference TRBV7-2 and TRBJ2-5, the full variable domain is GAGVSQSPSNKVTEKGKDVELRCDPISGHTALYWYRQSLGQGLEFLIYFQGNSAPDKSGLPSDRFSAERTGGSVSTLTIQRTQQEDSAVYLCASSLAPRGGRETQYFGPGTRLLVL.

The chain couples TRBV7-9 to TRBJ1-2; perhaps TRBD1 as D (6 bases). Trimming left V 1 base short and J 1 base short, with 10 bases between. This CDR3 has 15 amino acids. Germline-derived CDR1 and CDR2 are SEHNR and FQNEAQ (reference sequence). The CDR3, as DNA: TGTGCCAGCAGCTTAGGAACAGGGATTAACTATGGCTACACCTTC. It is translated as CASSLGTGINYGYTF.

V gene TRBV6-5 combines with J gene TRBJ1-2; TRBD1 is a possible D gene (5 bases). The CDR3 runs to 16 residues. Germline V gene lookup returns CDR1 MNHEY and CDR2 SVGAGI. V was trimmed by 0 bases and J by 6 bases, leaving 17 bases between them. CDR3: CASSYSIAGNPHGYTF. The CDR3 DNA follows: TGTGCCAGCAGTTACTCGATCGCAGGGAACCCGCATGGCTACACCTTC.

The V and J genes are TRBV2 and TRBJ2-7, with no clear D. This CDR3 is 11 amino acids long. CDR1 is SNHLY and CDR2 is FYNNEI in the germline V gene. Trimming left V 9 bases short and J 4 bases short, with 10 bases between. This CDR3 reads CASRKEYEQYF. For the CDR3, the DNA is TGTGCCAGTCGCAAGGAATACGAGCAGTACTTC.

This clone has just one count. The CDR3 DNA follows: TGTGCCAGCAGCCCACGGACTAGCGGGGGCCGCACAGATACGCAGTATTTT. It specifies CASSPRTSGGRTDTQYF. The gene calls are TRBV7-8 and TRBJ2-3; 13 bases are shared with TRBD2. V was pared by 5 bases and J by 1 base, with 6 bases of the junction left unmatched. The CDR3 spans 17 residues. CDR1 is SGHVS and CDR2 is FQNEAQ in the germline V gene. The variable domain in full, completed from reference TRBV7-8 and TRBJ2-3, reads GAGVSQSPRYKVAKRGQDVALRCDPISGHVSLFWYQQALGQGPEFLTYFQNEAQLDKSGLPSDRFFAERPEGSVSTLKIQRTQQEDSAVYLCASSPRTSGGRTDTQYFGPGTRLTVL.

The CDR3 protein is CASSQDGTSGAPFYEQYF. The CDR3 DNA follows: TGCGCCAGCAGCCAAGATGGGACTAGCGGGGCACCCTTCTACGAGCAGTACTTC. The chain carries TRBV4-1 and TRBJ2-7; 13 bases are shared with TRBD2. There are 18 residues in the CDR3. CDR1 MGHRA and CDR2 YSYEKL come from the germline V gene. Trimming took 0 bases from V and 3 from J; bases not matched to a gene: 8.

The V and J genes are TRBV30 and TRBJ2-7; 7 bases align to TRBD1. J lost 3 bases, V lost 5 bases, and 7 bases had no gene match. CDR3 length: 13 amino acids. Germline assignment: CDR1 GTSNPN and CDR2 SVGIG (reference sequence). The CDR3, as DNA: TGTGCCTGGGCAAGGGGACAGTACTACGAGCAGTACTTC. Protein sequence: CAWARGQYYEQYF.

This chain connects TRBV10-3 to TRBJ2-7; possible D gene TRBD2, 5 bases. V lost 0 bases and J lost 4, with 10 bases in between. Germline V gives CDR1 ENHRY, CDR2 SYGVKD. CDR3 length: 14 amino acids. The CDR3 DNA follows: TGTGCCATCAGTGAGTCCCCTAGCCCGTACGAGCAGTACTTC. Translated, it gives CAISESPSPYEQYF.

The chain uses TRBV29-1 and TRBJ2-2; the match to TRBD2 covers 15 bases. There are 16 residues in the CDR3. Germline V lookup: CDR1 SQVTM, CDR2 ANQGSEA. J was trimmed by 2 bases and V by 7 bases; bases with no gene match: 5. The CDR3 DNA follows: TGCAGCGATGGGACTAGCGGGGGGATCAACACCGGGGAGCTGTTTTTT. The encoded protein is CSDGTSGGINTGELFF.

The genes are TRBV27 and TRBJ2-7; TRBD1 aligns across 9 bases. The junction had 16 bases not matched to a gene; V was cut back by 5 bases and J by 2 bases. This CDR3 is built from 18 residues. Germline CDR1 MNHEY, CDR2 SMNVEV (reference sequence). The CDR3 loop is CASSPPPGQGINTYEQYF. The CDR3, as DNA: TGTGCCAGCAGTCCCCCCCCGGGACAGGGCATTAACACCTACGAGCAGTACTTC.

In DNA, the CDR3 is TGCAGCGTTGAAGGTGCCCCACGGGCCGGGGAGCTGTTTTTT. Translated, it gives CSVEGAPRAGELFF. The chain employs TRBV29-1 and TRBJ2-2; no definite D call. Germline assignment: CDR1 SQVTM and CDR2 ANQGSEA. There are 14 residues in the CDR3. Trimming took 1 base from V and 6 from J, leaving 12 bases between them.

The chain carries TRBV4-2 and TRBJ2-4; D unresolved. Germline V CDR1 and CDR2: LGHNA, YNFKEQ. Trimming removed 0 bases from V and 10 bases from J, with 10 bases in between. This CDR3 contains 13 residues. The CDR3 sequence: CASSQDPPDIQYF. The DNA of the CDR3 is TGTGCCAGCAGCCAAGACCCCCCCGATATTCAGTACTTC.

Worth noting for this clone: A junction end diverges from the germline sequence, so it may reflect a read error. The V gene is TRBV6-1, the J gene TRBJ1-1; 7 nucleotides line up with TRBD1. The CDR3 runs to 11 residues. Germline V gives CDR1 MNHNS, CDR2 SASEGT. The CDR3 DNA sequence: TGTGCCAGCAGTGAAGCGACCCGACAGGGCTTT. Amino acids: CASSEATRQGF.

CDR3 sequence (DNA): TGTGCCAGCAGCTGGGGACAGGCGAACACTGAAGCTTTCTTT. It specifies CASSWGQANTEAFF. V gene TRBV11-3 combines with J gene TRBJ1-1; TRBD1 agrees at 8 bases. V dropped 4 bases and J dropped 1; count of bases not matched to a gene: 2. The CDR3 runs to 14 residues. The germline V gene encodes CDR1 SGHNT and CDR2 YENEEA.

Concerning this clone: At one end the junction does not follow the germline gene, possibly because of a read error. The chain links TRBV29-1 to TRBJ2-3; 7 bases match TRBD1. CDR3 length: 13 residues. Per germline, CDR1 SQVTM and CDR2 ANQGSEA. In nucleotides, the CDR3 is TGCAGCGTCGAAGGGGGCTTCACAGATACGCAGTATTTT. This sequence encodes CSVEGGFTDTQYF.

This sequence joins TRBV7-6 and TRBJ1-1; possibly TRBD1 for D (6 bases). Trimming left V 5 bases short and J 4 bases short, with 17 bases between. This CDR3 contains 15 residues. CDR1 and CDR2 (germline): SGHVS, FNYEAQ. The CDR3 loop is CASSPNWGAGTEAFF. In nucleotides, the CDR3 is TGTGCCAGCAGCCCTAATTGGGGGGCCGGCACTGAAGCTTTCTTT. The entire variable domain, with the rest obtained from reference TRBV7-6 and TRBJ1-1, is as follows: GAGVSQSPRYKVTKRGQDVALRCDPISGHVSLYWYRQALGQGPEFLTYFNYEAQQDKSGLPNDRFSAERPEGSISTLTIQRTEQRDSAMYRCASSPNWGAGTEAFFGQGTRLTVV.

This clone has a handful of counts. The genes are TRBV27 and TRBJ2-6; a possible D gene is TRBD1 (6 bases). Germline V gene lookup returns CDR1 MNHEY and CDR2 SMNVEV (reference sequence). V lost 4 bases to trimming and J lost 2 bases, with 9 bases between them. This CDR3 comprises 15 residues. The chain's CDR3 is CASSYRVPGANVLTF. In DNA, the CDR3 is TGTGCCAGCAGTTACAGGGTCCCTGGGGCCAACGTCCTGACTTTC.

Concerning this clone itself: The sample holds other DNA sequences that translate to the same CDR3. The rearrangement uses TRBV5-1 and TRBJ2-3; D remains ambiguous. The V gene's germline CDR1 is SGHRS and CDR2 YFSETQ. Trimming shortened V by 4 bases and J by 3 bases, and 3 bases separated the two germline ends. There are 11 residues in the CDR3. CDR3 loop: CASSLTDTQYF. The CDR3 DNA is TGCGCCAGCAGCCTGACAGATACGCAGTATTTT.

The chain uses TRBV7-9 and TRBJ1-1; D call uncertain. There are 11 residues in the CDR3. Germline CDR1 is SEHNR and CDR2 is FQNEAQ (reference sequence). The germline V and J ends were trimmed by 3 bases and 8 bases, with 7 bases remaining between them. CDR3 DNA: TGTGCCAGCAGCTTTGGGAAAGAAGCTTTCTTT. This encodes CASSFGKEAFF.

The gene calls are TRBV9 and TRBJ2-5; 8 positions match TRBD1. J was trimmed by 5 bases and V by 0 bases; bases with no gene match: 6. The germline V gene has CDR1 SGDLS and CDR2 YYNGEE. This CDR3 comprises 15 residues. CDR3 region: CASSVGAGGMETQYF. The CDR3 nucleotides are TGTGCCAGCAGCGTAGGGGCAGGGGGCATGGAGACCCAGTACTTC.

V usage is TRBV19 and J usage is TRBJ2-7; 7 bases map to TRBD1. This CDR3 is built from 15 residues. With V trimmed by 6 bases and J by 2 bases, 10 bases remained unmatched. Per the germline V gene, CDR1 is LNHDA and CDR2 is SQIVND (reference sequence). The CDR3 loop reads CASSGTAHPTYEQYF. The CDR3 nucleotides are TGTGCCAGTAGCGGGACAGCCCACCCGACCTACGAGCAGTACTTC.